The 19 T cell receptor beta chains given below trace back to one sample, sequenced in a study of human T cells and chemical hapten exposure. TCRdb recomputed calls from the RACE reads with MiXCR, one row per CDR3 protein. This repertoire shows nearly 350,000 distinct CDR3 sequences, approximately 6.3% found once; its top ten account for around 8.4%. Time point denoted: patch test 1, 2 weeks after DPC sensitization. The treatment here: therapeutic diphenylcyclopropenone sensitization with weekly scalp DPC. The source was whole blood, collected in connection with sensitization to the hapten diphenylcyclopropenone (DPC). The receptors stem from a woman aged 18-35 years with alopecia areata. Some clones in this sample may be carry-over from other donors' samples.

This clonotype showed up just a few times. This chain links TRBV6-5 with TRBJ1-1, with D possibly being TRBD1 (5 bases). Trimming pared 3 bases from V and 0 bases from J, leaving 8 bases between. The V gene's germline CDR1 is MNHEY and CDR2 SVGAGI. The CDR3 runs to 14 residues. CDR3 sequence (DNA): TGTGCCAGCAGTTATACACAGGTGAACACTGAAGCTTTCTTT. Translating gives CASSYTQVNTEAFF.

This clonotype was recorded many times. The rearrangement joins TRBV6-1 to TRBJ2-7; D is possibly TRBD1 or TRBD2 (6 bases each). The CDR3 totals 15 residues. V lost 7 bases to trimming and J lost 2 bases, with 18 bases between them. Per germline, CDR1 MNHNS and CDR2 SASEGT. The CDR3 DNA follows: TGTGCCAGCACCATTAGCGGCGGGACAACCTACGAGCAGTACTTC. Translation gives CASTISGGTTYEQYF.

This clonotype was detected only a few times. This chain links TRBV13 with TRBJ2-7; 8 bases line up with TRBD2. This CDR3 has 17 amino acids. After removal of 3 bases from V and 2 bases from J, the junction contained 12 bases not matched to a gene. Per the germline V gene, CDR1 is PRHDT and CDR2 is FYEKMQ (reference sequence). The CDR3 here is CASSLGGGGLPAYEQYF. The CDR3 coding sequence is TGTGCCAGCAGCTTGGGAGGCGGGGGGTTGCCCGCCTACGAGCAGTACTTC.

Ten or more counts support this clonotype. The junction departs from the called germline gene at one end, perhaps through a read error. The J gene is TRBJ1-2, the V gene TRBV10-3; possibly TRBD1 for D (5 bases). The CDR3 consists of 14 residues. Germline values: CDR1 ENHRY, CDR2 SYGVKD. CDR3 sequence (DNA): TGTGCCATCAGTGAGTCGAGGGGCCAGACCGTGATCGCCTTC. It codes for CAISESRGQTVIAF.

This clonotype was seen many times. The V and J genes are TRBV29-1 and TRBJ1-2; D possibly corresponds to TRBD1 (6 bases). This CDR3 comprises 12 residues. The V gene's germline CDR1 is SQVTM and CDR2 ANQGSEA. Trimming took 4 bases from V and 3 from J, leaving 9 bases between them. The CDR3 DNA follows: TGCAGCGTTGGGGGGCGCGACTATGGCTACACCTTC. Translated: CSVGGRDYGYTF.

CDR3 region: CASLDRDRGETQYF. The CDR3 nucleotides read TGTGCCAGCCTCGACCGGGACAGGGGAGAGACCCAGTACTTC. The rearrangement links TRBV2 to TRBJ2-5; 10 nucleotides match TRBD1. The junction had 7 bases not matched to a gene; V was cut back by 8 bases and J by 4 bases. Germline CDR1 and CDR2: SNHLY and FYNNEI. The CDR3 consists of 14 residues. The whole variable domain, remainder taken from reference TRBV2 and TRBJ2-5, is EPEVTQTPSHQVTQMGQEVILRCVPISNHLYFYWYRQILGQKVEFLVSFYNNEISEKSEIFDDQFSVERPDGSNFTLKIRSTKLEDSAMYFCASLDRDRGETQYFGPGTRLLVL.

In its sample, this clonotype was seen many times. The gene calls are TRBV5-6 and TRBJ2-3, with unresolved D. The CDR3 contains 13 residues. From germline, CDR1 is SGHDT and CDR2 YYEEEE. The V gene lost 0 bases and the J gene lost 9 bases, with 11 bases spanning the gap. The CDR3 loop reads CASSLALDGTQYF. The DNA for the CDR3 is TGTGCCAGCAGCTTGGCGCTAGACGGAACGCAGTATTTT.

This chain uses TRBV20-1 with TRBJ2-1; D unclear. The CDR3 covers 15 residues. Trimming removed 0 bases from V and 0 bases from J, with 9 bases in between. Looked up from germline, CDR1 is DFQATT and CDR2 is SNEGSKA (reference sequence). The CDR3 sequence: CSARDPGYSYNEQFF. In DNA form, the CDR3 reads TGCAGTGCTAGAGATCCCGGGTACTCCTACAATGAGCAGTTCTTC.

This clonotype showed up just a few times. The rearrangement uses TRBV12-3 or TRBV12-4 and TRBJ1-2; 8 bases are a match to TRBD1. This CDR3 contains 14 residues. Trimming at V came to 6 bases and at J to 8 bases, leaving 11 bases not matched to a gene. The CDR3 DNA reads TGTGCCAGCAGCGGGGACAGGCCCCCGGGGGGCTACACCTTC. This translates into CASSGDRPPGGYTF.

V and J are TRBV5-1 and TRBJ2-7; the D is unclear. Germline assignment: CDR1 SGHRS and CDR2 YFSETQ. Between the trimmed V and J ends, which lost 0 bases and 0 bases, there was a span of 7 bases. The CDR3 has 14 amino acids. The CDR3 region has the DNA TGCGCCAGCAGCTTGGGGCTGCTCTCCTACGAGCAGTACTTC. Its translation is CASSLGLLSYEQYF.

This clonotype turned up a few times. The chain is built from TRBV2 and TRBJ2-3; maybe TRBD2 (6 bases). The CDR3 is 14 residues long. The ends were cut back, 10 bases at V and 3 bases at J, with 17 bases in the middle. The germline CDR1 and CDR2 sequences are SNHLY and FYNNEI. As DNA, the CDR3 is TGTGCCACCTCTCCTGGGCTAGCGACAGATACGCAGTATTTT. Amino acids: CATSPGLATDTQYF.

This clonotype was recorded a few times. The V call is TRBV4-1, the J call TRBJ2-2, with D maybe TRBD1 (6 bases). The germline V gene has CDR1 MGHRA and CDR2 YSYEKL. The V gene lost 3 bases and the J gene lost 2 bases, with 16 bases spanning the gap. The CDR3 contains 17 residues. CDR3 nucleotides: TGCGCCAGCAGCCAGTCGCCCATGGACAGCAACACCGGGGAGCTGTTTTTT. It codes for CASSQSPMDSNTGELFF.

The table lists this clonotype with a few counts. The V call is TRBV28, the J call TRBJ1-5, with no clear D. Germline V CDR1 and CDR2: MDHEN, SYDVKM. Trimming cost V 2 bases and J 6 bases, with 17 bases left between them. The CDR3 is 16 residues long. CDR3 nucleotide sequence: TGTGCCAGCAGTTTAAGAGGGCGTGCTTCGGGTCAGCCCCAGCATTTT. Encoded protein: CASSLRGRASGQPQHF.

The chain uses TRBV6-2 or TRBV6-3 and TRBJ1-6; TRBD1 matches at 8 bases. The V gene end was trimmed by 6 bases and the J gene end by 7 bases; junction bases not matched to a gene: 5. The CDR3 is 14 residues long. CDR1 MNHEY and CDR2 SVGEGT come from the germline V gene. The CDR3 loop is CASSRDRYNSPLHF. CDR3 DNA sequence: TGTGCCAGCAGCCGGGACAGGTACAATTCACCCCTCCACTTT.

This clonotype was counted a few times. The chain carries TRBV7-9 and TRBJ2-5; 12 positions match TRBD1. Germline V CDR1 and CDR2: SEHNR, FQNEAQ (reference sequence). With 1 base clipped from V and 2 bases from J, the junction kept 11 bases outside the gene matches. This CDR3 is built from 19 residues. This chain's CDR3 is CASSLGPGQGAWSQETQYF. The CDR3 DNA reads TGTGCCAGCAGCTTAGGACCGGGACAGGGGGCTTGGAGTCAAGAGACCCAGTACTTC. The whole variable domain, remainder taken from reference TRBV7-9 and TRBJ2-5, is DTGVSQNPRHKITKRGQNVTFRCDPISEHNRLYWYRQTLGQGPEFLTYFQNEAQLEKSRLLSDRFSAERPKGSFSTLEIQRTEQGDSAMYLCASSLGPGQGAWSQETQYFGPGTRLLVL.

The chain uses TRBV7-9 and TRBJ1-5; D unclear. Trimming removed 5 bases at V and 9 bases at J, with 14 bases between. The CDR3 is 13 residues long. Per the germline V gene, CDR1 is SEHNR and CDR2 is FQNEAQ (reference sequence). In nucleotides, the CDR3 is TGTGCCAGCAGCCCATCCTTTGCGGGGCCCCAGCATTTT. As protein: CASSPSFAGPQHF.

This clonotype came up a few times. The chain combines TRBV3-1 with TRBJ1-3; D remains unclear. This CDR3 has 13 amino acids. Germline V lookup: CDR1 LGHDT, CDR2 YNNKEL (reference sequence). Deletions cut 1 base from V and 4 bases from J, with 5 bases between. The CDR3 DNA reads as TGTGCCAGCAGCCAAGTATTGGGAAACACCATATATTTT. Translated: CASSQVLGNTIYF.

This clonotype occurred many times. The V gene is TRBV12-5, the J gene TRBJ2-7; D gene unclear. V lost 2 bases, J lost 6 bases, and 17 bases lay in between. The CDR3 sequence is 15 residues long. The germline V gene encodes CDR1 LGHNT and CDR2 FRNRAP. The CDR3 DNA sequence: TGTGCTAGTGGTTTGAAGGGTTGGTTTTTTGGCGAGCAGTACTTC. Its protein product is CASGLKGWFFGEQYF.

Many counts were recorded for this clonotype. The gene calls are TRBV5-4 and TRBJ1-2; 11 nucleotides agree with TRBD1. CDR1 is SGHNT and CDR2 is YYREEE in the germline V gene (reference sequence). This CDR3 has 15 residues. V lost 4 bases, J lost 5 bases, and 7 bases stayed unmatched. Here the CDR3 DNA reads TGTGCCAGCAGCCAAAGAGGACAGGGGGCATATGGCTACACCTTC. Translating it yields CASSQRGQGAYGYTF.